What follows is one TCR beta chain and its context. Study processing details: Counts of nucleated cells, estimated from reference gene primer amplification, were obtained. Data came from immunoSEQ multiplex PCR; TCRdb stores just in-frame clones and leaves some out. V and J calls and clone size are as listed in that table; D and trimming were resolved from the DNA. This sample has around 86,000 clones, with nearly 85% found just once. The source of the sample is a study of blood T cell repertoires in COVID-19. Study overall: Acute and convalescent COVID-19 specimens originated in the United States, Italy and Spain. Sources were T cells, B-cell-depleted T cells, or PBMCs; the material itself was cDNA or gDNA.

The TCR sequence derives from a woman of 80 years or more with acute or convalescent COVID-19. The specimen sequenced was peripheral blood.

CDR3 loop: CASSQPGQNYEQYF. The CDR3 region has the DNA TGTGCCAGCAGCCAGCCGGGACAGAACTACGAGCAGTACTTC. V and J are TRBV4-2 and TRBJ2-7, with 7 bases aligning to TRBD1. The CDR3 has 14 residues. Germline V lookup: CDR1 LGHNA, CDR2 YNFKEQ. J lost 3 bases, V lost 3 bases, and 5 bases had no gene match.